This T cell receptor beta chain stems from a study of blood T cell repertoires in COVID-19 (TCRdb year 2020). In terms of the full investigation: The collaborator samples originated in the United States, Italy and Spain and spanned the acute and convalescent phases of COVID-19. The material from the prospective study consisted of cDNA or gDNA derived from T cells, B-cell-depleted T cells, or PBMCs. The dataset comprised deeply sampled blood TCRbeta repertoires from subjects exposed to, actively infected with, or recovered from COVID-19. The repertoires were made available in a free public database intended to serve as a resource for research on the immune response to SARS-CoV-2. The samples were drawn from two sources: the first 160 participants of the ongoing ImmuneRACE study, and 1,254 subjects contributed by 6 global collaborators. Sample metadata almost always included a de-identified subject ID, COVID-19 status, age in years and sex. Where available, HLA class I and class II types were obtained from metadata supplied by the sample provider rather than from assay-based typing.

Whole blood was collected in K2EDTA tubes by collaborating institutions according to the institutions' own protocols. Collaborator samples were shipped for TCRbeta analysis as frozen whole blood, isolated PBMCs, or DNA extracted from either sample type. This clone appeared a single time. The antigen it binds to is not known. The sample holds no much larger clone one base away, and base qualities are not on file. The immunoSEQ Assay, a bias-controlled multiplex PCR, was used to amplify TCRbeta CDR3 regions from genomic DNA. The source study handled its data this way. Within the assay, amplification of reference gene primers was used to estimate how many nucleated cells each sample contained. To quantify the absolute abundance of each unique TCRbeta CDR3 rearrangement, sequence reads were collapsed and filtered. For each sample, productive Simpson clonality was calculated as the square root of Simpson's diversity index over productive rearrangements. TCRdb took over this immuneACCESS table, retaining in-frame rearrangements with V and J assigned. Such tables are incomplete; in checked studies, under half of the missing clones stem from an unresolved V gene, and the remainder is unexplained. The V and J calls and the clone size are those of that table, but D and trimming were determined from the DNA. The sample table shows some 74,000 clones, and about 80% are seen once. The ten largest clones add up to 10% to 15% of the sample.

The germline ends are 21 bases apart after V is trimmed by 2 bases and J by 5 bases. Based on the germline V gene (reference sequence), the CDR1 and CDR2 sequences are MNHEY and SMNVEV. From cysteine to phenylalanine, the CDR3 is 17 amino acids long. The kept DNA is CDR3 alone, 51 bases in frame from the first base. Overall study results and their limits: The quantity of clinical and demographic metadata differed by source and by participant and was supplied without curation.

Sequences were obtained from peripheral blood. This TCR derives from a human donor in a cohort sampled during active COVID-19. The chain was built from TRBV27 and TRBJ1-2; the D region possibly corresponds to TRBD1 (5 bases align). The nucleotide sequence is TGTGCCAGCAGTTTAATCGGAGTGCTGGGGCGCGGTTATGGCTACACCTTC. It specifies CASSLIGVLGRGYGYTF.